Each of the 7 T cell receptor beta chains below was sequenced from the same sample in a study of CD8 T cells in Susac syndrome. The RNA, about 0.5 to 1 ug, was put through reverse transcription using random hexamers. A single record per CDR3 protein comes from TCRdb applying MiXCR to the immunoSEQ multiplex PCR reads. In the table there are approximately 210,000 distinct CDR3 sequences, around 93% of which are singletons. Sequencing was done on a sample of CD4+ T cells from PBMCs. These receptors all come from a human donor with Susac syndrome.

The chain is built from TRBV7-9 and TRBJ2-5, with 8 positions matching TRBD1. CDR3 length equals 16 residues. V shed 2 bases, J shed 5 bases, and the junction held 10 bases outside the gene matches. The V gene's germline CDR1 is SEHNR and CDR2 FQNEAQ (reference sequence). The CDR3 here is CASSLTRTGMGETQYF. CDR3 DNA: TGTGCCAGCAGCTTAACACGGACAGGGATGGGGGAGACCCAGTACTTC.

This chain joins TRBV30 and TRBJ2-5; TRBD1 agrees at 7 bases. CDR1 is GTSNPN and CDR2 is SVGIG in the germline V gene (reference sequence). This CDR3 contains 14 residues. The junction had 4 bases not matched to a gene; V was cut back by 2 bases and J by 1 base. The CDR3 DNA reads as TGTGCCTGGAGTCAGAGACAGGGCCAAGAGACCCAGTACTTC. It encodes CAWSQRQGQETQYF.

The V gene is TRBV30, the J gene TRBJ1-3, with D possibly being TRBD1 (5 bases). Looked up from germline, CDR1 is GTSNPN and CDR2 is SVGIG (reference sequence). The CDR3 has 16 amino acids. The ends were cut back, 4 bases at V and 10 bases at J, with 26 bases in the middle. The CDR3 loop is CAWTRLAGTESRTIYF. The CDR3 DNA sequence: TGTGCCTGGACCCGATTGGCCGGGACGGAATCCAGGACCATATATTTT.

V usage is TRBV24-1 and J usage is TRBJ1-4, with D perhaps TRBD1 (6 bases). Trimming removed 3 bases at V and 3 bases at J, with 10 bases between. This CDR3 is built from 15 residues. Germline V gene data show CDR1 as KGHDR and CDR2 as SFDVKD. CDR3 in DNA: TGTGCCACCAGTGATGGGGGCCACCCTAATGAAAAACTGTTTTTT. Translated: CATSDGGHPNEKLFF.

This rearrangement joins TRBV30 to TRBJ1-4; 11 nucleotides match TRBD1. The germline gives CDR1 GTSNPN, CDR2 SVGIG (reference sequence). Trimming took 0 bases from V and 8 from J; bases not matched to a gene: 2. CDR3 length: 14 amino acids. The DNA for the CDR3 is TGTGCCTGGAGTGTGGGGACAGGGGGAGAAAAACTGTTTTTT. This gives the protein CAWSVGTGGEKLFF.

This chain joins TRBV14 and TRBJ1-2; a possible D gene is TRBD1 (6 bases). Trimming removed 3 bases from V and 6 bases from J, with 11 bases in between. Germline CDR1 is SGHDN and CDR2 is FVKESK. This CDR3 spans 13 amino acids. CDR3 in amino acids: CASSHNREHGYTF. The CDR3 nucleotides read TGTGCCAGCAGCCATAACAGGGAACATGGCTACACCTTC.

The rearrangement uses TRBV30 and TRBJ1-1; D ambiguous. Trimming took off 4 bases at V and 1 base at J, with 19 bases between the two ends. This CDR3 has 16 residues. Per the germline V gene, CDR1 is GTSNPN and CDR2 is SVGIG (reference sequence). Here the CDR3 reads CAWNRRMGGENTEAFF. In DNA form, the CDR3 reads TGTGCCTGGAATCGTCGGATGGGCGGAGAGAACACTGAAGCTTTCTTT.